The TCR beta chain described here comes from a study of post-analysis software for immune sequencing data. Study-level results: Patients carried 4 or 5 TRBV segments more frequently than controls did, and TRBV5-6, TRBV5-1 and TRBV20-1 were among them.

The TCR beta cDNA libraries carried unique molecular identifiers. T cells numbering roughly 0.9 to 10 million yielded cDNA molecules that totaled roughly 500,000. TCRdb analysed the PCR reads with MiXCR anew, one entry per CDR3 protein. The sample carries 650,000 to 900,000 distinct CDR3 sequences, 46% recorded once. As concerns this clonotype: What it binds is unknown.

The CDR3 has 16 residues. Germline CDR1 MGHRA, CDR2 YSYEKL. J lost 3 bases, V lost 3 bases, and 9 bases had no gene match. Material: blood. This sequence joins TRBV4-1 and TRBJ2-3, with 7 nucleotides matching TRBD1. This TCR came from a girl between 10 and 17 years old with multiple sclerosis. CDR3 in amino acids: CASSHIGQDLTDTQYF. The CDR3 DNA follows: TGCGCCAGCAGCCATATAGGACAGGACCTAACAGATACGCAGTATTTT.